This is a list of T cell receptor beta chains from one sample in a study of cytomegalovirus exposure and HLA in healthy donors. Libraries were prepared by immunoSEQ multiplex PCR; TCRdb keeps only in-frame clonotypes and omits some of them. The sample holds 200,000 to 300,000 clones, 84% seen once. The material sequenced was PBMCs. Every receptor here comes from a woman in her thirties or forties in good health and CMV-seropositive. Both conserved end residues are trimmed from each CDR3. Some rows have no size entry. The others give once, few or many, or a class for an expanded clone.

clone_size,j_call,v_call,cdr3_aa
few,TRBJ2-2,TRBV29-1,SVEDPDLGTSGSLSGELF
NA,TRBJ2-5,TRBV5-1,ASSRYRGAETQY
NA,TRBJ2-3,TRBV14,ASSPELAGATDTQY
NA,TRBJ2-7,TRBV28,ASSGTSGSEQY
few,TRBJ2-1,TRBV5-1,ASSPRGSLAGDLGNNEQF
NA,TRBJ2-7,TRBV23-1,ASSKIERVGGQTSYEQY
NA,TRBJ2-5,TRBV18,ASSPLNGALIQETQY
NA,TRBJ2-2,TRBV7-2,ASSPSFNTGELF
NA,TRBJ1-5,TRBV9,ASSVGVSNQPQH
NA,TRBJ2-7,TRBV27,ASSLWGSPYEQY
once,TRBJ2-7,TRBV28,ASSPLLSDYEQY
NA,TRBJ1-2,TRBV7-8,ASSRTGNYGYT
NA,TRBJ1-2,TRBV30,AWTRTREGYT
NA,TRBJ2-7,TRBV5-1,ASSPDRLQYEQY
NA,TRBJ2-7,TRBV23-1,ASSQGRRTRVSSYEQY
NA,TRBJ2-2,TRBV30,AWSPARRGITGELF
NA,TRBJ2-7,TRBV4-3,ASSPASAGGSYEQY
NA,TRBJ1-2,TRBV30,AWRGQEIYGYT
few,TRBJ1-2,TRBV2,ASRGDRGRVYGYT
once,TRBJ1-5,TRBV15,ATSGTGWNQPQH
NA,TRBJ2-1,TRBV30,AWTAGGYLNEQF
NA,TRBJ1-6,TRBV30,ASSGQGNSPLH
NA,TRBJ1-2,TRBV10-3,AISEGSSYT
NA,TRBJ1-5,TRBV19,ASSLRQGSNQPQH
NA,TRBJ2-1,TRBV7-2,ASSFATSGRNEQF
NA,TRBJ2-3,TRBV9,ASSTRGPSSSSTDTQY
NA,TRBJ2-2,TRBV2,ASSLTGFTGELF
NA,TRBJ2-2,TRBV4-3,ASSQPLQGSDTGELF
NA,TRBJ2-3,TRBV6-1,ASSVLQGSDTQY
once,TRBJ2-1,TRBV11-3,ASSFFHTSGGTYNEQF
NA,TRBJ2-5,TRBV11-2,ASRSTGSGETQY
once,TRBJ2-7,TRBV11-3,ASSPPGLPYEQY
NA,TRBJ2-1,TRBV15,ATSRYLDNEQF
few,TRBJ1-1,TRBV4-2,ASSPIDRGQHTEAF
NA,TRBJ2-7,TRBV21-1,ATRLLGTSGRAAPGEQY
NA,TRBJ1-5,TRBV19,ASSIDRLPRVPPQH
NA,TRBJ2-1,TRBV10-1,ASRPPPAGHYNEQF
NA,TRBJ1-4,TRBV5-1,ASSSGQGALYEKLF
once,TRBJ1-4,TRBV11-1,ASSLDGRVGEKLF
once,TRBJ2-2,TRBV7-3,ASSPPGTANTGELF
NA,TRBJ1-2,TRBV19,ASSMTGAGYT
NA,TRBJ2-5,TRBV4-2,ASSHLEGLGIGGTQY
once,TRBJ1-1,TRBV6-5,ASSYGTGGTEAF
NA,TRBJ1-2,TRBV30,ASRTGLNYGYT